Below are 17 T cell receptor beta chains sequenced from a single sample in a study of blood T cell repertoires in COVID-19. Libraries were prepared by immunoSEQ multiplex PCR; TCRdb keeps only in-frame clonotypes and omits some of them. The sample holds about 200,000 clones; about 85% are singletons and the top ten take around 5.2%. Sequences were obtained from peripheral blood. These receptors all stem from a woman older than 75 with acute or convalescent COVID-19.

The chain uses TRBV15 and TRBJ2-1, with a tentative D call TRBD2 (6 bases). V gave up 3 bases and J gave up 5 bases, with 20 bases separating them. The CDR3 contains 17 residues. Germline V gives CDR1 LNHNV, CDR2 YYDKDF (reference sequence). Here the CDR3 reads CATSSLPYERVDNEQFF. The CDR3 nucleotides are TGTGCCACCAGCAGTCTCCCATACGAGCGGGTGGACAATGAGCAGTTCTTC.

The count of this clone is one. This sample includes further DNA sequences coding for the same CDR3. The genes are TRBV3-1 (or the pseudogene TRBV3-2) and TRBJ2-1; 11 bases are shared with TRBD2. Germline V lookup: CDR1 LGHDT, CDR2 YNNKEL (reference sequence). The CDR3 is 15 residues long. V lost 4 bases, J lost 5 bases, and 4 bases stayed unmatched. The CDR3 bases are TGTGCCAGCAGCCGCGGACTAGCGGGCAACAATGAGCAGTTCTTC. It is translated as CASSRGLAGNNEQFF.

V is TRBV29-1 and J is TRBJ1-2; 8 positions match TRBD1. The CDR3 is 13 residues long. Looked up from germline, CDR1 is SQVTM and CDR2 is ANQGSEA. V shed 4 bases, J shed 6 bases, and the junction held 7 bases outside the gene matches. The CDR3 is CSVGAGQVHGYTF. CDR3 nucleotide sequence: TGCAGCGTTGGAGCGGGACAGGTTCATGGCTACACCTTC.

This clone was detected only once. This chain uses TRBV7-9 with TRBJ2-5; TRBD1 agrees at 8 bases. Per germline, CDR1 SEHNR and CDR2 FQNEAQ (reference sequence). This CDR3 is built from 15 residues. Germline trimming cut 5 bases from V and 4 bases from J; bases unmatched to any gene: 9. The CDR3 protein is CASSAATGGRETQYF. The CDR3, as DNA: TGTGCCAGCAGCGCAGCTACAGGGGGAAGAGAGACCCAGTACTTC.

The chain couples TRBV7-2 to TRBJ1-2, with TRBD1 identical over 8 bases. Trimming at V came to 5 bases and at J to 8 bases, leaving 4 bases not matched to a gene. This CDR3 has 12 amino acids. Germline CDR1 is SGHTA and CDR2 is FQGNSA. CDR3 nucleotide sequence: TGTGCCAGCAGCCTACAGGGGGAAGGCTACACCTTC. It specifies CASSLQGEGYTF. Filled out from reference TRBV7-2 and TRBJ1-2, the complete variable domain reads GAGVSQSPSNKVTEKGKDVELRCDPISGHTALYWYRQSLGQGLEFLIYFQGNSAPDKSGLPSDRFSAERTGGSVSTLTIQRTQQEDSAVYLCASSLQGEGYTFGSGTRLTVV.

In its sample, this clone was seen once. V and J are TRBV18 and TRBJ2-7, with D tentatively TRBD2 (5 bases). Trimming shortened V by 2 bases and J by 5 bases, and 10 bases separated the two germline ends. Germline loops: CDR1 KGHSH, CDR2 LQKENI. The CDR3 runs 13 residues. CDR3 sequence reads: CASSPGLGDEQYF. CDR3 in DNA: TGTGCCAGCTCACCAGGGTTGGGAGACGAGCAGTACTTC. The entire variable domain, with the rest obtained from reference TRBV18 and TRBJ2-7, is as follows: NAGVMQNPRHLVRRRGQEARLRCSPMKGHSHVYWYRQLPEEGLKFMVYLQKENIIDESGMPKERFSAEFPKEGPSILRIQQVVRGDSAAYFCASSPGLGDEQYFGPGTRLTVT.

This chain uses TRBV28 with TRBJ2-2; 11 bases agree with TRBD1. Germline CDR1 reads MDHEN; CDR2 reads SYDVKM. The CDR3 is 17 amino acids. J lost 4 bases, V lost 5 bases, and 9 bases had no gene match. CDR3 nucleotides: TGTGCCAGCAGTCTTAGCGGGACAGGGGGTAGCACCGGGGAGCTGTTTTTT. Protein: CASSLSGTGGSTGELFF. Full variable domain (outside the CDR3, taken from reference TRBV28 and TRBJ2-2): DVKVTQSSRYLVKRTGEKVFLECVQDMDHENMFWYRQDPGLGLRLIYFSYDVKMKEKGDIPEGYSVSREKKERFSLILESASTNQTSMYLCASSLSGTGGSTGELFFGEGSRLTVL.

The V and J genes are TRBV5-4 and TRBJ1-3; D is unclear. Trimming left V 0 bases short and J 4 bases short, with 5 bases between. CDR3 length: 13 residues. Germline loops: CDR1 SGHNT, CDR2 YYREEE (reference sequence). CDR3 sequence: CASSLVSGNTIYF. Here the CDR3 DNA reads TGTGCCAGCAGCTTGGTTTCGGGAAACACCATATATTTT.

V and J are TRBV11-2 and TRBJ1-2; D is perhaps TRBD1 (6 bases). From germline, CDR1 is SGHAT and CDR2 FQNNGV. V lost 4 bases and J lost 4, with 10 bases in between. The CDR3 covers 13 residues. The CDR3 sequence: CASSSGQSYGYTF. CDR3 nucleotides: TGTGCCAGCAGCTCCGGACAGAGCTATGGCTACACCTTC.

V usage is TRBV5-5 and J usage is TRBJ2-2; 13 bases agree with TRBD2. Germline lookup yields CDR1 SGHKS and CDR2 YYEKEE (reference sequence). The CDR3 sequence is 16 residues long. After removal of 4 bases from V and 4 bases from J, the junction contained 4 bases not matched to a gene. CDR3 bases: TGTGCCAGCAGCCCCGGACTAGCGGGGGTCACCGGGGAGCTGTTTTTT. This sequence encodes CASSPGLAGVTGELFF.

The CDR3 reads CASSLRRPRPLHF. CDR3 in DNA: TGTGCCAGCAGCTTAAGAAGGCCGAGGCCCCTCCACTTT. This chain uses TRBV7-3 with TRBJ1-6; D uncertain. V lost 1 base and J lost 13, with 11 bases in between. Per the germline V gene, CDR1 is SGHTA and CDR2 is FQGTGA. The CDR3 runs 13 residues.

The chain links TRBV5-4 to TRBJ1-1; 8 bases match TRBD1. V lost 0 bases and J lost 8; bases outside the gene matches: 6. From germline, CDR1 is SGHNT and CDR2 YYREEE (reference sequence). The CDR3 is 14 residues long. This CDR3 reads CASSLGLRGREAFF. In DNA, the CDR3 is TGTGCCAGCAGCTTGGGCCTCAGGGGGCGCGAAGCTTTCTTT.

The J gene is TRBJ2-7, the V gene TRBV7-2; 10 positions match TRBD2. Germline lookup yields CDR1 SGHTA and CDR2 FQGNSA. V trimming: 5 bases; J trimming: 0 bases; junction bases outside the gene matches: 4. The CDR3 extends over 15 amino acids. CDR3 in amino acids: CASSPGLADSYEQYF. CDR3 nucleotide sequence: TGTGCCAGCAGCCCCGGACTAGCGGACTCCTACGAGCAGTACTTC.

The rearrangement uses TRBV18 and TRBJ2-7, with D uncertain. CDR3 length: 12 amino acids. In germline, CDR1 is KGHSH, CDR2 LQKENI. V lost 6 bases to trimming and J lost 2 bases, with 8 bases between them. The CDR3 DNA reads TGTGCCAGCTCGCCCAGTCCCTACGAGCAGTACTTC. Translation: CASSPSPYEQYF.

J is TRBJ2-2 and V is TRBV2, with a weak D call TRBD1 (6 bases). Looked up from germline, CDR1 is SNHLY and CDR2 is FYNNEI. Trimming pared 8 bases from V and 0 bases from J, leaving 13 bases between. The CDR3 extends over 15 amino acids. CDR3 loop: CASRRGPTNTGELFF. The CDR3 region has the DNA TGTGCCAGCCGCAGGGGCCCTACGAACACCGGGGAGCTGTTTTTT.

This rearrangement joins TRBV4-3 to TRBJ2-1, with 7 bases identical to TRBD2. Germline V gene data show CDR1 as LGHNA and CDR2 as YSLEER. CDR3 length equals 16 residues. Trimming removed 4 bases from V and 2 bases from J; junction bases left unmatched: 8. The CDR3 here is CASSRVLALTYNEQFF. The CDR3 region has the DNA TGCGCCAGCAGCCGAGTACTAGCGTTAACCTACAATGAGCAGTTCTTC.

The chain links TRBV4-3 to TRBJ2-3; weak D call: TRBD1 (5 bases). Germline CDR1 is LGHNA and CDR2 is YSLEER. V was pared by 0 bases and J by 0 bases, with 13 bases between. The CDR3 spans 17 residues. CDR3 sequence reads: CASSQEAYQGSTDTQYF. CDR3 coding DNA: TGCGCCAGCAGCCAAGAGGCCTACCAGGGTAGCACAGATACGCAGTATTTT.